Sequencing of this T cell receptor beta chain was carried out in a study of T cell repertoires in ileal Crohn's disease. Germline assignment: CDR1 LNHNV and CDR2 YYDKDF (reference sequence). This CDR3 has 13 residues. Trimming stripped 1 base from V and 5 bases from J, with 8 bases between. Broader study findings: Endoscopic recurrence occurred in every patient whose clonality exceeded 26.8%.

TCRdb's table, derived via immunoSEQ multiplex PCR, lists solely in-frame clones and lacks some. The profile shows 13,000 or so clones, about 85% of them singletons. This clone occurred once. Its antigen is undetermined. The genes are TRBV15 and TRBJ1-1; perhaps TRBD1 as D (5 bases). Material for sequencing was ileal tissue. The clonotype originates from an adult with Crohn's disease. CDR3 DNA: TGTGCCACCAGCAGAGGGGGGGGTACTGAAGCTTTCTTT. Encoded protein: CATSRGGGTEAFF.